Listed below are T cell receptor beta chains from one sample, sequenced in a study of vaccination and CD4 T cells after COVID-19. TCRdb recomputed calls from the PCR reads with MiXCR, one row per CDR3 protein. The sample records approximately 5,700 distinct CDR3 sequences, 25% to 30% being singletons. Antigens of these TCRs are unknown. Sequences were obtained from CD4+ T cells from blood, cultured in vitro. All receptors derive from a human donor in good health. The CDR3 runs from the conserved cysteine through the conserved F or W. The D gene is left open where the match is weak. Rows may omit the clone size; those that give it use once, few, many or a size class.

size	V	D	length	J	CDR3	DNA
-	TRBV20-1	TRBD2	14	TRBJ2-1	CSARYSGGLNEQFF	TGCAGTGCTAGATATAGCGGGGGGTTAAATGAGCAGTTCTTC
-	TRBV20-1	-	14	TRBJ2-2	CSARDVRSTGELFF	TGCAGTGCTAGAGATGTGAGGTCCACCGGGGAGCTGTTTTTT
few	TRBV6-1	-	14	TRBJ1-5	CASSMTGNNQPQHF	TGTGCCAGCAGTATGACGGGAAACAATCAGCCCCAGCATTTT
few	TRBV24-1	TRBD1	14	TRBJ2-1	CATSDRTGDNEQFF	TGTGCCACCAGTGACCGGACAGGGGACAATGAGCAGTTCTTC
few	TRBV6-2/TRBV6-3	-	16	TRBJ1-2	CASSRQITGTQYGYTF	TGTGCCAGCAGCCGCCAGATAACCGGGACGCAGTATGGCTACACCTTC
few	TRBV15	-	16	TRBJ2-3	CATSRGTSKSTDTQYF	TGTGCCACCAGCAGGGGCACTAGCAAAAGCACAGATACGCAGTATTTT
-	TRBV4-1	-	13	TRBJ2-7	CASSEGPSYEQYF	TGCGCCAGCAGCGAGGGTCCGTCCTACGAGCAGTACTTC
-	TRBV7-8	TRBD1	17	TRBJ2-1	CASSLGTGGLSYNEQFF	TGTGCCAGCAGCTTGGGGACAGGGGGGTTATCCTACAATGAGCAGTTCTTC
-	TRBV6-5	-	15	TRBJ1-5	CASSYSSRSNQPQHF	TGTGCCAGCAGTTACAGCTCTCGGAGCAATCAGCCCCAGCATTTT
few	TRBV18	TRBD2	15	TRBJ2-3	CASSPQGGSTDTQYF	TGTGCCAGCTCACCCCAGGGAGGGAGCACAGATACGCAGTATTTT
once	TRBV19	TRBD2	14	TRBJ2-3	CASQTSGEADTQYF	TGTGCCAGTCAAACTAGCGGGGAGGCCGATACGCAGTATTTT
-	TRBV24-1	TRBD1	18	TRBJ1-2	CATRRTTSRDRENYGYTF	TGTGCCACCAGGAGGACTACGAGTAGAGACAGGGAGAACTATGGCTACACCTTC
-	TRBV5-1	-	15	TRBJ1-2	CASSLSVEANYGYTF	TGCGCCAGCAGCTTGTCTGTGGAAGCTAACTATGGCTACACCTTC
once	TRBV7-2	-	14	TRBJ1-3	CASSPWGSGNTIYF	TGTGCCAGCAGCCCATGGGGGTCGGGAAACACCATATATTTT
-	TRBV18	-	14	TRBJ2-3	CASSPGRVRDTQYF	TGTGCCAGCTCACCAGGCAGGGTGAGGGATACGCAGTATTTT
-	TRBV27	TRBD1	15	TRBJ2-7	CASSLIRDSPYEQYF	TGTGCCAGCAGTTTAATCCGGGACAGTCCCTACGAGCAGTACTTC
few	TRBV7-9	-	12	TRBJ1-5	CASSPGNQPQHF	TGTGCCAGCAGCCCGGGAAATCAGCCCCAGCATTTT
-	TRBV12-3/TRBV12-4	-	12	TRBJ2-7	CASSFGGYEQYF	TGTGCCAGCAGTTTTGGAGGATACGAGCAGTACTTC
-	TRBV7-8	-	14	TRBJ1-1	CASSLRGQNTEAFF	TGTGCCAGCAGCTTACGGGGCCAGAACACTGAAGCTTTCTTT
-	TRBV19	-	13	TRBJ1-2	CASSVGIGYGYTF	TGTGCCAGTAGTGTTGGGATTGGCTATGGCTACACCTTC
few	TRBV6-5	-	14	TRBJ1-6	CASSYMGGNSPLHF	TGTGCCAGCAGTTATATGGGTGGAAATTCACCCCTCCACTTT
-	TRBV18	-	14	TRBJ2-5	CASSRRDGLETQYF	TGTGCCAGCTCACGCAGGGACGGGTTAGAGACCCAGTACTTC
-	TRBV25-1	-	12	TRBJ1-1	CASSHGVTEAFF	TGTGCCAGCAGTCACGGAGTTACTGAAGCTTTCTTT
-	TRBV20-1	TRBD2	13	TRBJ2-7	CSAAGTSSYEQYF	TGCAGTGCTGCCGGGACTAGCTCCTACGAGCAGTACTTC
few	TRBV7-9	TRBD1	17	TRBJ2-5	CASSPGQGAHTQETQYF	TGTGCCAGCAGCCCGGGACAGGGGGCTCATACCCAAGAGACCCAGTACTTC
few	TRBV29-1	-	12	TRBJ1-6	CSASGNNSPLHF	TGCAGCGCATCTGGGAATAATTCACCCCTCCACTTT
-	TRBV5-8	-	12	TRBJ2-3	CASSPQTDTQYF	TGTGCCAGCAGCCCTCAAACAGATACGCAGTATTTT
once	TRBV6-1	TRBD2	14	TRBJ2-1	CASSPSGKYNEQFF	TGTGCCAGCAGTCCGAGCGGGAAATACAATGAGCAGTTCTTC